This T cell receptor beta chain derives from a study of T cell responses to AZD1222 COVID-19 vaccine. Findings and limits, study-wide: Possibly, clonal diversity was underestimated; donors were largely white British and included more females. Vaccine-associated CD4 TCRs spanned spike, dominant at 160-218 and 743-854.

Profiled with immunoSEQ multiplex PCR; TCRdb holds only in-frame clones, not every one. The data show 120,000 to 150,000 clones, 85% to 95% seen once. This CDR3 has 15 amino acids. Trimming shortened V by 1 base and J by 8 bases, and 15 bases separated the two germline ends. CDR1 and CDR2 (germline): LNHDA, SQIVND (reference sequence). Of note for this clone: The antigen is undetermined.

The source material was peripheral blood, sampled on day 0 of MenACWY control vaccination. The chain employs TRBV19 and TRBJ2-1; D not certain. This clonotype was obtained from an adult in good health. CDR3 in DNA: TGTGCCAGTAGTATAGGAGCGTTAACGGGCGATGAGCAGTTCTTC. This sequence encodes CASSIGALTGDEQFF.